A single sample is the source of the 16 T cell receptor beta chains below, sequenced in a study of blood T cell repertoires in COVID-19 (dated by TCRdb to 2019 to 2021). Library creation used the immunoSEQ multiplex PCR assay. The clones in this table, taken by TCRdb from immuneACCESS, are in-frame only. Not every clone is retained; where verified, under half of the shortfall comes from an unresolved V gene, and the cause of the rest is unknown. This sample comprises about 26,000 clones, 66% of them detected only once. Of the sample, 7.3% falls within the top ten clones. Sequencing used peripheral blood. All receptors come from a man aged 55 to 70 with active or convalescent COVID-19.

The chain joins TRBV10-3 to TRBJ2-5; the D gene is possibly TRBD1 (6 bases). Germline loops: CDR1 ENHRY, CDR2 SYGVKD. The CDR3 runs 17 residues. V lost 6 bases and J 1 base, leaving 21 bases between the germline ends. CDR3 coding DNA: TGTGCCATCAGCCAACAAGGGGGTACAGGAATCCAAGAGACCCAGTACTTC. Residues: CAISQQGGTGIQETQYF.

This clone was counted a few times. The gene calls are TRBV5-1 and TRBJ2-2, with TRBD2 as a possible D gene (5 bases). The germline V gene has CDR1 SGHRS and CDR2 YFSETQ. V lost 4 bases, J lost 3 bases, and 10 bases lay in between. The CDR3 covers 14 residues. CDR3 amino acids: CASSTVAYTGELFF. CDR3 nucleotide sequence: TGCGCCAGCAGCACCGTAGCGTACACCGGGGAGCTGTTTTTT. The complete variable domain, with remaining parts taken from reference TRBV5-1 and TRBJ2-2, reads KAGVTQTPRYLIKTRGQQVTLSCSPISGHRSVSWYQQTPGQGLQFLFEYFSETQRNKGNFPGRFSGRQFSNSRSEMNVSTLELGDSALYLCASSTVAYTGELFFGEGSRLTVL.

The table lists this clone with a count of one. The rearrangement links TRBV20-1 to TRBJ2-5, with a possible D match to TRBD2 (5 bases). The CDR3 consists of 15 residues. V lost 3 bases, J lost 5 bases, and 19 bases lay in between. Germline loops: CDR1 DFQATT, CDR2 SNEGSKA (reference sequence). CDR3 protein: CSASVPEGMGETQYF. The CDR3 DNA sequence: TGCAGTGCTAGTGTCCCCGAGGGAATGGGTGAGACCCAGTACTTC.

This chain links TRBV5-1 with TRBJ2-5; maybe TRBD2 (6 bases). Trimming stripped 6 bases from V and 1 base from J, with 10 bases between. Germline values: CDR1 SGHRS, CDR2 YFSETQ. The length of the CDR3 is 13 residues. CDR3 amino acids: CASIGSGQETQYF. The CDR3 DNA sequence: TGCGCCAGCATCGGGAGCGGCCAAGAGACCCAGTACTTC.

The chain has TRBV20-1 and TRBJ2-7; 7 bases align to TRBD2. Unmatched junction bases numbered 8, after V lost 3 bases and J lost 0 bases. The germline V gene has CDR1 DFQATT and CDR2 SNEGSKA (reference sequence). The CDR3 spans 15 residues. As DNA, the CDR3 is TGCAGTGCTAGTGGGCTTAGCGGGTACTCCTACGAGCAGTACTTC. As protein: CSASGLSGYSYEQYF.

The chain has TRBV28 and TRBJ2-2, with 8 bases matching TRBD1. V was clipped by 6 bases and J by 2 bases; unmatched bases: 8. The CDR3 loop spans 16 amino acids. The germline V gene encodes CDR1 MDHEN and CDR2 SYDVKM. The CDR3 DNA reads as TGTGCCAGCAGCGCTGGACAGGGAGTTAACACCGGGGAGCTGTTTTTT. This codes for CASSAGQGVNTGELFF.

V gene TRBV3-1 (or the pseudogene TRBV3-2) combines with J gene TRBJ2-3; 7 nucleotides agree with TRBD2. Germline CDR1 reads LGHDT; CDR2 reads YNNKEL (reference sequence). The length of the CDR3 is 16 residues. V was pared by 5 bases and J by 7 bases, with 15 bases of the junction left unmatched. The CDR3 nucleotides are TGTGCCAGCAGCGAAGGAGTCGCGGGGGTACGGAATACGCAGTATTTT. Amino acid sequence: CASSEGVAGVRNTQYF.

The chain has TRBV3-1 (or the pseudogene TRBV3-2) and TRBJ2-7, with TRBD2 as a possible D gene (5 bases). CDR3 size: 15 residues. Trimming cost V 4 bases and J 2 bases, with 15 bases left between them. Germline V CDR1 and CDR2: LGHDT, YNNKEL (reference sequence). The CDR3 bases are TGTGCCAGCAGCCGTGATCTAGGACTTACCTACGAGCAGTACTTC. Translation: CASSRDLGLTYEQYF.

A single count supports this clone. The rearrangement uses TRBV5-6 and TRBJ1-3; 8 bases are a match to TRBD1. Germline V CDR1 and CDR2: SGHDT, YYEEEE. This CDR3 has 17 residues. The V segment lost 0 bases and the J segment 1 base; nucleotides outside the gene matches: 6. DNA of the CDR3: TGTGCCAGCAGCTTGGGGACAGGGCAGCGTTCTGGAAACACCATATATTTT. This gives the protein CASSLGTGQRSGNTIYF.

V and J are TRBV7-3 and TRBJ2-1; 7 nucleotides match TRBD2. This CDR3 has 16 amino acids. The V gene end was trimmed by 5 bases and the J gene end by 4 bases; junction bases not matched to a gene: 11. CDR1 SGHTA and CDR2 FQGTGA come from the germline V gene. The CDR3 region has the DNA TGTGCCAGCAGCCCCTACCTCAGCGGGGATTACAATGAGCAGTTCTTC. Translated: CASSPYLSGDYNEQFF. Complete variable domain (other parts from reference TRBV7-3 and TRBJ2-1): GAGVSQTPSNKVTEKGKYVELRCDPISGHTALYWYRQSLGQGPEFLIYFQGTGAADDSGLPNDRFFAVRPEGSVSTLKIQRTERGDSAVYLCASSPYLSGDYNEQFFGPGTRLTVL.

V and J are TRBV7-8 and TRBJ1-2; possibly TRBD1 for D (5 bases). V lost 0 bases and J 6 bases, leaving 8 bases between the germline ends. From germline, CDR1 is SGHVS and CDR2 FQNEAQ. The CDR3 covers 13 residues. The CDR3, as DNA: TGTGCCAGCAGCTTAGCGGCAGGGAATGGCTACACCTTC. Its protein is CASSLAAGNGYTF.

This rearrangement joins TRBV7-8 to TRBJ1-4; tentative D call: TRBD1 (5 bases). CDR3 size: 15 residues. The germline V and J ends were trimmed by 2 bases and 7 bases, with 14 bases remaining between them. Germline-derived CDR1 and CDR2 are SGHVS and FQNEAQ. CDR3 sequence reads: CASSLKWGLSEKLFF. The CDR3, as DNA: TGTGCCAGCAGCTTAAAGTGGGGACTCAGTGAAAAACTGTTTTTT. The full variable domain, completed using reference TRBV7-8 and TRBJ1-4, is GAGVSQSPRYKVAKRGQDVALRCDPISGHVSLFWYQQALGQGPEFLTYFQNEAQLDKSGLPSDRFFAERPEGSVSTLKIQRTQQEDSAVYLCASSLKWGLSEKLFFGSGTQLSVL.

This sequence joins TRBV3-1 (or the pseudogene TRBV3-2) and TRBJ1-1; a weak D match, TRBD1 (6 bases). Germline loops: CDR1 LGHDT, CDR2 YNNKEL (reference sequence). The CDR3 has 13 amino acids. The V and J ends lost 4 bases and 5 bases respectively, with 11 bases between them. The CDR3 loop is CASSLRGGTEAFF. In nucleotides, the CDR3 is TGTGCCAGCAGCCTCAGGGGCGGAACTGAAGCTTTCTTT.

This clone has just a few counts. The chain recombines TRBV6-5 with TRBJ1-6; 9 bases are a match to TRBD1. Trimming removed 6 bases from V and 9 bases from J; junction bases left unmatched: 6. The CDR3 contains 14 residues. Germline loops: CDR1 MNHEY, CDR2 SVGAGI. As DNA, the CDR3 is TGTGCCAGCAGATACGACAGGGGGAGTTCACCCCTCCACTTT. Encoded protein: CASRYDRGSSPLHF.

The CDR3 sequence: CSASLSYEQFF. As DNA, the CDR3 is TGCAGTGCTAGTTTATCGTATGAGCAGTTCTTC. This chain connects TRBV20-1 to TRBJ2-1; D ambiguous. Germline V lookup: CDR1 DFQATT, CDR2 SNEGSKA (reference sequence). This CDR3 is built from 11 residues. Trimming stripped 3 bases from V and 8 bases from J, with 8 bases between.

The V call is TRBV14, the J call TRBJ2-5, with 12 bases lining up with TRBD2. CDR1 is SGHDN, CDR2 FVKESK, per germline. The V segment lost 1 base and the J segment 3 bases; nucleotides outside the gene matches: 9. CDR3 size: 18 residues. The DNA for the CDR3 is TGTGCCAGCAGCCAAGCTCTAGCGGGAGGGTCTGCCAAAGAGACCCAGTACTTC. Encoded protein: CASSQALAGGSAKETQYF.